This T cell receptor beta chain comes out of a study of T cell changes during pregnancy in multiple sclerosis. This table comes from immunoSEQ multiplex PCR, and its TCRdb copy is limited to in-frame clones, with some not included. The table shows nearly 110,000 clones, with just under 95% occurring only once. The CDR3 loop spans 15 amino acids. The trim removed 1 base at V and 5 bases at J, leaving 6 bases unmatched. Germline V gives CDR1 SGHRS, CDR2 YFSETQ. This chain joins TRBV5-1 and TRBJ2-5, with 9 nucleotides matching TRBD1. This TCR was sampled from a female donor with multiple sclerosis, enrolled in a pregnancy study. The sample was peripheral blood, taken after pregnancy. The CDR3 sequence is CASSLSGQGMETQYF. CDR3 sequence (DNA): TGCGCCAGCAGCTTGTCCGGACAGGGGATGGAGACCCAGTACTTC.